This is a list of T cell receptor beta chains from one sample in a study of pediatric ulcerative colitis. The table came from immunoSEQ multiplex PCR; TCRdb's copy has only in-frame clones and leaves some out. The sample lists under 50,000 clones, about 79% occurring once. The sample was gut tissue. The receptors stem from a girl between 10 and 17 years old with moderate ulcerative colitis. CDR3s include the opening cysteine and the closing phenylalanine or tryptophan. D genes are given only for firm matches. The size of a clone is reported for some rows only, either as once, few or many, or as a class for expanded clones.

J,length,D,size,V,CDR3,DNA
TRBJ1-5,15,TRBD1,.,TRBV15,CATSYNRDSAQPQHF,TGTGCCACCAGCTATAACAGGGACAGCGCTCAGCCCCAGCATTTT
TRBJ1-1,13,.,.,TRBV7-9,CASSFPLAPEAFF,TGTGCCAGCAGCTTTCCTTTGGCCCCTGAAGCTTTCTTT
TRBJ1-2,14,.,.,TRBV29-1,CSVGTQGSDYGYTF,TGCAGCGTTGGAACACAGGGATCGGACTATGGCTACACCTTC
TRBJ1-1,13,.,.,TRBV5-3,CARSLGTDTEAFF,TGTGCCAGAAGCTTGGGGACAGACACTGAAGCTTTCTTT
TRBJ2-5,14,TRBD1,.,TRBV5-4,CASSLTGEQETQYF,TGTGCCAGCAGCTTGACAGGGGAGCAAGAGACCCAGTACTTC
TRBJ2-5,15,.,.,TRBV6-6,CASSYPVGAKETQYF,TGTGCCAGCAGTTACCCTGTCGGCGCCAAAGAGACCCAGTACTTC
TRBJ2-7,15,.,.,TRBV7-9,CASSRGRGAAYEQYF,TGTGCCAGCAGCCGGGGGAGGGGGGCTGCCTACGAGCAGTACTTC
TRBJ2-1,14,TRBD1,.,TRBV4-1,CASSPYDRGFEQFF,TGCGCCAGCAGCCCTTATGACAGGGGCTTCGAGCAGTTCTTC
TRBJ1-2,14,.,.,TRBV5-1,CASSLDAGPHGYTF,TGCGCCAGCAGCTTGGACGCCGGACCCCATGGCTACACCTTC
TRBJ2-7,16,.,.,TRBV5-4,CASSLEGGTVVYEQYF,TGTGCCAGCAGCTTGGAGGGCGGGACAGTGGTCTACGAGCAGTACTTC
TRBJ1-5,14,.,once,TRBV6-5,CASSYSHSNQPQHF,TGTGCCAGCAGTTACTCCCATAGCAATCAGCCCCAGCATTTT
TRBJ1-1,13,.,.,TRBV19,CASSMGRNTEAFF,TGTGCCAGTAGTATGGGGAGGAACACTGAAGCTTTCTTT
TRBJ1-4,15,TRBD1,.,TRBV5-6,CASSFDRDYGEKLFF,TGTGCCAGCAGCTTTGACAGGGATTATGGGGAAAAACTGTTTTTT
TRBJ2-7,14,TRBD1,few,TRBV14,CASSQLQQGYEQYF,TGTGCCAGCAGCCAACTTCAACAGGGGTACGAGCAGTACTTC